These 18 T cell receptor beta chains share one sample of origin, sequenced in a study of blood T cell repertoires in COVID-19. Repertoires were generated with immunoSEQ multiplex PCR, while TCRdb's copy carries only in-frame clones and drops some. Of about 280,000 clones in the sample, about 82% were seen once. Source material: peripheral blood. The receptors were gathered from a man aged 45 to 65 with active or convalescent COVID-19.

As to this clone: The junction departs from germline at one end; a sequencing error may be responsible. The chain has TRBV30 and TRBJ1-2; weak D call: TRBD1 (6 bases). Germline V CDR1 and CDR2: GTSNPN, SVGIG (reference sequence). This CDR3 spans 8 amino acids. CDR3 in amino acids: CALDRNKF. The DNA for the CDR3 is TGTGCCCTCGACAGGAATAAGTTC.

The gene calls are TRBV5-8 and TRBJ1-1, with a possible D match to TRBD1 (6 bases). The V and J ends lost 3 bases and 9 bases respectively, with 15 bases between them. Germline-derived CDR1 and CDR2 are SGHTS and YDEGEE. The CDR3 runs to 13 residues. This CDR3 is CASSYVSGQQAFF. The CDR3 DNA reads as TGTGCCAGCAGCTACGTTTCGGGACAACAAGCTTTCTTT. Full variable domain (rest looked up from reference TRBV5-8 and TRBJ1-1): EAGVTQSPTHLIKTRGQQATLRCSPISGHTSVYWYQQALGLGLQFLLWYDEGEERNRGNFPPRFSGRQFPNYSSELNVNALELEDSALYLCASSYVSGQQAFFGQGTRLTVV.

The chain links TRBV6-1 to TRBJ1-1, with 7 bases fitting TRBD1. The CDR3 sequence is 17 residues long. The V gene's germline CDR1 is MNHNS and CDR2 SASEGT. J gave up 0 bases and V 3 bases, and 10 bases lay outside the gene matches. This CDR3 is CASSEPFARGMNTEAFF. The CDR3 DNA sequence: TGTGCCAGCAGTGAGCCGTTTGCCAGGGGGATGAACACTGAAGCTTTCTTT.

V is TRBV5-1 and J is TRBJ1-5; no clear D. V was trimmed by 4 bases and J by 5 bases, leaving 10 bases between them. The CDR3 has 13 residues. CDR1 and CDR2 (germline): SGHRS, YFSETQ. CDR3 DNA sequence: TGCGCCAGCAGCCCGGACGGGGATCAGCCCCAGCATTTT. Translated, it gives CASSPDGDQPQHF. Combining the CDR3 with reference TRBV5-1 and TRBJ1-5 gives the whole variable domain KAGVTQTPRYLIKTRGQQVTLSCSPISGHRSVSWYQQTPGQGLQFLFEYFSETQRNKGNFPGRFSGRQFSNSRSEMNVSTLELGDSALYLCASSPDGDQPQHFGDGTRLSIL.

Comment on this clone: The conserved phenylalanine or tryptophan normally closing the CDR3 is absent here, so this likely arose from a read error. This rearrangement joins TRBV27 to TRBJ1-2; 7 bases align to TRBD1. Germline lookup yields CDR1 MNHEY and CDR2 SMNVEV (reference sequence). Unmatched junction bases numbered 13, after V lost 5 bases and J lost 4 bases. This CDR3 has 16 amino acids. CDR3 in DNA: TGTGCCAGCAGTCCTTGGCCGACAGGGCAGGGCTATGGCTACACCCTC. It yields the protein CASSPWPTGQGYGYTL.

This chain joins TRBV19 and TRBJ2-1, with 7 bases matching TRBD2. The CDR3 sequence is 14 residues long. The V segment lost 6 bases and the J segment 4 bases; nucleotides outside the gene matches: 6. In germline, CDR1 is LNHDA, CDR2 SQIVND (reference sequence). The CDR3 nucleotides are TGTGCCAGTAGCCCCGGGACTATATACAATGAGCAGTTCTTC. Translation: CASSPGTIYNEQFF. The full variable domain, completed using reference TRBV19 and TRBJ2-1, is DGGITQSPKYLFRKEGQNVTLSCEQNLNHDAMYWYRQDPGQGLRLIYYSQIVNDFQKGDIAEGYSVSREKKESFPLTVTSAQKNPTAFYLCASSPGTIYNEQFFGPGTRLTVL.

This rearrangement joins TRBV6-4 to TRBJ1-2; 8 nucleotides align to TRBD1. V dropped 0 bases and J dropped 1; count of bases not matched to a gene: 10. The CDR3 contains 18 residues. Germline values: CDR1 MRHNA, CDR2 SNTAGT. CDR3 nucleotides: TGTGCCAGCAGTGACTCTGGTGCAGGGGGCCTCTTTAACTATGGCTACACCTTC. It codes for CASSDSGAGGLFNYGYTF.

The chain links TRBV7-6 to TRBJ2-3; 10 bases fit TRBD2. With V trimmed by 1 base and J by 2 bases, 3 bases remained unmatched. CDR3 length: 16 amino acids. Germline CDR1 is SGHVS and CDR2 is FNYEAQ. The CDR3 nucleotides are TGTGCCAGCAGCTTAGAACTAGCGGGGACCACAGATACGCAGTATTTT. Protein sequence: CASSLELAGTTDTQYF.

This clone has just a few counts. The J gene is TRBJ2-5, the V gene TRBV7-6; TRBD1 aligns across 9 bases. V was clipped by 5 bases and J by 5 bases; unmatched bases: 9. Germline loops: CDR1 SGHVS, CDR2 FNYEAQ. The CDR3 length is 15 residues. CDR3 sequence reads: CASSAHRGQEETQYF. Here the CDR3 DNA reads TGTGCCAGCAGCGCCCACAGGGGGCAAGAGGAGACCCAGTACTTC.

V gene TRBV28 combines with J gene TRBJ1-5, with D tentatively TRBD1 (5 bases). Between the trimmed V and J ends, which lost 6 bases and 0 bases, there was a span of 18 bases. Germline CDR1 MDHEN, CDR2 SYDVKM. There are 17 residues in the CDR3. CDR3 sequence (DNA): TGTGCCAGCAGCCTAGAAGGGGCCCACTATAGCAATCAGCCCCAGCATTTT. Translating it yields CASSLEGAHYSNQPQHF.

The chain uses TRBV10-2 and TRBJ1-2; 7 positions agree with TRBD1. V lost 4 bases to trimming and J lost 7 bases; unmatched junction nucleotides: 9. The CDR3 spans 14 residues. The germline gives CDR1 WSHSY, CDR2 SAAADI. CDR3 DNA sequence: TGCGCCAGCAGTGCGGGACAGTTGGCGACTGGCTACACCTTC. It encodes CASSAGQLATGYTF.

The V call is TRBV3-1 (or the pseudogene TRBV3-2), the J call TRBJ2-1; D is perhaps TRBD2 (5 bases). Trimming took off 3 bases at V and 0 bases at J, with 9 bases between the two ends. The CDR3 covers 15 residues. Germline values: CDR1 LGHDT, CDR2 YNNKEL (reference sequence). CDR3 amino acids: CASSQDWSSYNEQFF. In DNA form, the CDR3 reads TGTGCCAGCAGCCAGGACTGGAGCTCCTACAATGAGCAGTTCTTC.

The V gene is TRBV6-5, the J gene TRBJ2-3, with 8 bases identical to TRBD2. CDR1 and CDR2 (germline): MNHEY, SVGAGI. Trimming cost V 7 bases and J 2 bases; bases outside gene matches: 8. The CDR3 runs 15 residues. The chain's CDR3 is CASTRGGRSTDTQYF. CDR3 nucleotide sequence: TGTGCCAGCACTCGAGGCGGGAGGTCCACAGATACGCAGTATTTT.

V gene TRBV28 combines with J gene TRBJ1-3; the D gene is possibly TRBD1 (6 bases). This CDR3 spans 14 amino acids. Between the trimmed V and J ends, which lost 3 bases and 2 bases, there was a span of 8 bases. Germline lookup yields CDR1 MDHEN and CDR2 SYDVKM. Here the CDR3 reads CASSLAGAGNTIYF. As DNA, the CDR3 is TGTGCCAGCAGTTTGGCAGGGGCTGGAAACACCATATATTTT.

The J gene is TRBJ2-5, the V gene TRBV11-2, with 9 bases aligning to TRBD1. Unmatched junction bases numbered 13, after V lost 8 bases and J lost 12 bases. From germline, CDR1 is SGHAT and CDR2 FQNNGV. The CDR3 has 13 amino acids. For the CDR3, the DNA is TGTGCCAGCCGACGGACAGGGGCCTCAACGAAGTACTTC. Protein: CASRRTGASTKYF.

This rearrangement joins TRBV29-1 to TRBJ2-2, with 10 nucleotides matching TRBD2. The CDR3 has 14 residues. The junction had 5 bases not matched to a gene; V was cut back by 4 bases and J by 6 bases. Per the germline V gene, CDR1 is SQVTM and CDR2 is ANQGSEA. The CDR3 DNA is TGCAGCGTTGTGGCTAGCGGGAGCCCCGGGGAGCTGTTTTTT. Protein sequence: CSVVASGSPGELFF.

CDR3 loop: CASSEGGRGYGYTF. The CDR3 bases are TGTGCCAGCAGTGAAGGGGGCAGGGGATATGGCTACACCTTC. This chain joins TRBV2 and TRBJ1-2; D may be TRBD1 (6 bases). Germline lookup yields CDR1 SNHLY and CDR2 FYNNEI. V shed 1 base and J shed 5 bases, with 11 bases lying between them. This CDR3 has 14 residues.

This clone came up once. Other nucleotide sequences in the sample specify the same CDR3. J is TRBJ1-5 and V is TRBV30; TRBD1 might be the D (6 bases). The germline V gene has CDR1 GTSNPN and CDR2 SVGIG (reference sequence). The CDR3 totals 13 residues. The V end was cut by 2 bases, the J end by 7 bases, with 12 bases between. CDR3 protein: CAWSSQGNQPQHF. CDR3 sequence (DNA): TGTGCCTGGAGTTCCCAGGGGAACCAGCCCCAGCATTTT.